This T cell receptor (beta chain) was obtained from a study of blood T cells in healthy people across ages. Study summary: In model experiments, template switching was able to capture about one barcoded beta molecule for every two T cells that were present.

Next came a second PCR, run for about 7 to 11 cycles, which used a sample-barcoded 5' primer along with a J-beta primer mix. Tagging of each cDNA molecule was performed by a template-switch adaptor with 12 random nucleotides. TCRdb analysed the 5' RACE reads with MiXCR anew, one entry per CDR3 protein. The table includes roughly 1.7 million distinct CDR3 sequences, 34% detected once. Germline CDR1 MNHNS, CDR2 SASEGT. The CDR3 is 16 amino acids. The trim removed 3 bases at V and 0 bases at J, leaving 3 bases unmatched. The sequence derives from a woman in her twenties or thirties in good health. Sequencing input: blood. The chain links TRBV6-1 to TRBJ2-3; 10 positions agree with TRBD2. The CDR3 DNA reads as TGTGCCAGCAGTGACCCTAGCGGGGGCAGCACAGATACGCAGTATTTT. It yields the protein CASSDPSGGSTDTQYF.